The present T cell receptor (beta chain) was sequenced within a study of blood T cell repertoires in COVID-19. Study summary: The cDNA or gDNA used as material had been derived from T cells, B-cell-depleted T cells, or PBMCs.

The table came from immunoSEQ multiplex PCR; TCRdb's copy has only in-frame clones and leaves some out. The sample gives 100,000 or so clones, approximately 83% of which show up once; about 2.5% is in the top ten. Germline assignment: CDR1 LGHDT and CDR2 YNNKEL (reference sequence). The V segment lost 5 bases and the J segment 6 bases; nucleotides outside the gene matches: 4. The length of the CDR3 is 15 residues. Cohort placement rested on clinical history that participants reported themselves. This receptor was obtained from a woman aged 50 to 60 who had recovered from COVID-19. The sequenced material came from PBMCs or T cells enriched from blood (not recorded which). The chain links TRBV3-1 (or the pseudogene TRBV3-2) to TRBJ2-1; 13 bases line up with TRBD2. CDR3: CASSGRLAGGNEQFF. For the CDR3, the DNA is TGTGCCAGCAGCGGCCGACTAGCGGGAGGCAATGAGCAGTTCTTC.